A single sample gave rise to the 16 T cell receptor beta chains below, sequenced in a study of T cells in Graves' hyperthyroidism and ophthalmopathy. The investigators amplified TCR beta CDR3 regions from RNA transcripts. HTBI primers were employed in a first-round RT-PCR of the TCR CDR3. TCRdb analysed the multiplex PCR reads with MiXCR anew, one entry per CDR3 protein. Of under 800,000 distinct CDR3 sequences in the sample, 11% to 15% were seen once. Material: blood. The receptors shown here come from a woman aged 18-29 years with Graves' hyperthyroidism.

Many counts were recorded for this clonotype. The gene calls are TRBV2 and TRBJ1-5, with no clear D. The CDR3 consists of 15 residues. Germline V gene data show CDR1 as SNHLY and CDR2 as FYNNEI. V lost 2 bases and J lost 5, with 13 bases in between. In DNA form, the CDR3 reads TGTGCCAGCAGTGAATTCTTCTCGGGGTATCAGCCCCAGCATTTT. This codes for CASSEFFSGYQPQHF. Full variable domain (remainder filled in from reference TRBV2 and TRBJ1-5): EPEVTQTPSHQVTQMGQEVILRCVPISNHLYFYWYRQILGQKVEFLVSFYNNEISEKSEIFDDQFSVERPDGSNFTLKIRSTKLEDSAMYFCASSEFFSGYQPQHFGDGTRLSIL.

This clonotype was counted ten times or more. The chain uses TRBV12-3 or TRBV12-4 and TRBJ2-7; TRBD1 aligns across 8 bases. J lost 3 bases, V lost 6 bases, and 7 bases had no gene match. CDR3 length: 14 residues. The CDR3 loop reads CASRRIGQGYEQYF. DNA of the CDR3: TGTGCCAGCAGACGGATCGGACAGGGCTACGAGCAGTACTTC.

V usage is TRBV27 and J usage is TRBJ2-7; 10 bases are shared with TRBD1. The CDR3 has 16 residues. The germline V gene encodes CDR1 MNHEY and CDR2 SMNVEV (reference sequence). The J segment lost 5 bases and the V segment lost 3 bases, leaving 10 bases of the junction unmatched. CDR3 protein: CASSFLGQGGKHEQYF. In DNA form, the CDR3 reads TGTGCCAGCAGTTTCCTCGGACAGGGGGGGAAGCACGAGCAGTACTTC.

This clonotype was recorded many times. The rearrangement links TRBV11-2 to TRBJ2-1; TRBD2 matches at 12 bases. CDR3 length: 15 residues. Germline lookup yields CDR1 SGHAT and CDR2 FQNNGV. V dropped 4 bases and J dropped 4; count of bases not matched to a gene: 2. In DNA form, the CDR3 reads TGTGCCAGCAGCTCGGGACTAGCGGGTTACAATGAGCAGTTCTTC. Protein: CASSSGLAGYNEQFF. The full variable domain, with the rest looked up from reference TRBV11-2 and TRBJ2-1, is EAGVAQSPRYKIIEKRQSVAFWCNPISGHATLYWYQQILGQGPKLLIQFQNNGVVDDSQLPKDRFSAERLKGVDSTLKIQPAKLEDSAVYLCASSSGLAGYNEQFFGPGTRLTVL.

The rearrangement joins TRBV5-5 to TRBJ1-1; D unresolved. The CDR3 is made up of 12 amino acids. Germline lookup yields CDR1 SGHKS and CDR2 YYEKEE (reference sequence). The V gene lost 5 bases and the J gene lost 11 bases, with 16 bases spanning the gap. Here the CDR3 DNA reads TGTGCCAGCAGGTTCCCCCGGGGTTTGGCTTTCTTT. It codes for CASRFPRGLAFF. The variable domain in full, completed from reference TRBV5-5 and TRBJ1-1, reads DAGVTQSPTHLIKTRGQQVTLRCSPISGHKSVSWYQQVLGQGPQFIFQYYEKEERGRGNFPDRFSARQFPNYSSELNVNALLLGDSALYLCASRFPRGLAFFGQGTRLTVV.

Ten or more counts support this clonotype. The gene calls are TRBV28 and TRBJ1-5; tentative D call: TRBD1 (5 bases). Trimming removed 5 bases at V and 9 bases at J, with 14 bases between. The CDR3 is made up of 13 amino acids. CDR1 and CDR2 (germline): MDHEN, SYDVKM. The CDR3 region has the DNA TGTGCCAGCAGTCCTCAGGGCTCCGTGCCCCAGCATTTT. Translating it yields CASSPQGSVPQHF.

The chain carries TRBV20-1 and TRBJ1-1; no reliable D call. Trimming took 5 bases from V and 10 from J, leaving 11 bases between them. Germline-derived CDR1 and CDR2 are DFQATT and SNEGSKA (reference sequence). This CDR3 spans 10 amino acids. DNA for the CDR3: TGCAGTGCTCCGTTCGGACGAGCTTTCTTT. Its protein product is CSAPFGRAFF.

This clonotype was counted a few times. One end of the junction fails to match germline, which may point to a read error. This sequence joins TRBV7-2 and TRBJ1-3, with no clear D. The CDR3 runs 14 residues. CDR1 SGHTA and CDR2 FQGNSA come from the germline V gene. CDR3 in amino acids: CASSERPSGNTIYF. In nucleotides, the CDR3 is TGTGCCAGCAGCGAACGGCCCTCTGGGAACACCATATATTTT.

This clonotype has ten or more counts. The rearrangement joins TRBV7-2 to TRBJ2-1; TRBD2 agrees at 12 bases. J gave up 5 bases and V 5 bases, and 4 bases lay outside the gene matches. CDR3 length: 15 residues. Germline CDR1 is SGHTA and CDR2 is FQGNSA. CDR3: CASSPRLAGDNEQFF. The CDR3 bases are TGTGCCAGCAGCCCCCGACTAGCGGGGGACAATGAGCAGTTCTTC.

CDR3 bases: TGCAGCGTGGGACTAGACAGCTACGAGCAGTACTTC. Residues: CSVGLDSYEQYF. This chain uses TRBV29-1 with TRBJ2-7; the match to TRBD2 covers 8 bases. CDR1 is SQVTM and CDR2 is ANQGSEA in the germline V gene. This CDR3 spans 12 amino acids. Trimming removed 6 bases from V and 3 bases from J; junction bases left unmatched: 4.

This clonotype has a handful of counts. The CDR3 DNA reads as TGTGCCAGCAGCTTAGAGGATCAGGGGACTACGGCACAGTTCTTC. It encodes CASSLEDQGTTAQFF. The chain couples TRBV7-2 to TRBJ2-1; tentatively, D is TRBD2 (7 bases). This CDR3 region has 15 residues. V was pared by 1 base and J by 13 bases, with 20 bases between. CDR1 SGHTA and CDR2 FQGNSA come from the germline V gene.

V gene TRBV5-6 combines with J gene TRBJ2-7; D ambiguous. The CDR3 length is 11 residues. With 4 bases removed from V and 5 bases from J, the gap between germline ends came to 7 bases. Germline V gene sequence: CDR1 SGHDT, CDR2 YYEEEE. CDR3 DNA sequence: TGTGCCAGCAGCCAACTGAACGAGCAGTACTTC. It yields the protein CASSQLNEQYF.

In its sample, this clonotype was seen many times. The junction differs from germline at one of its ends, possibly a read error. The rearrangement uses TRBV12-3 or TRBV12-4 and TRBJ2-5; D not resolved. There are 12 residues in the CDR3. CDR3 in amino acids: CASSLESGSRDF. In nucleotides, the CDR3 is TGTGCCAGCAGTTTAGAGTCCGGATCACGGGACTTC.

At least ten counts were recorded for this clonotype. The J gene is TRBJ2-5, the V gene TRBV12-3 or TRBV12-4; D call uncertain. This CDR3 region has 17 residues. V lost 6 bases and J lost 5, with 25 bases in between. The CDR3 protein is CASRGARGSLSGETQYF. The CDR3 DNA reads TGTGCCAGCAGGGGCGCCCGTGGCAGCCTCTCTGGGGAGACCCAGTACTTC.

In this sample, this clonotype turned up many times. CDR3 nucleotides: TGTGCCAGCAGTTTTCAGGGATTGGAGACCCAGTACTTC. It yields the protein CASSFQGLETQYF. J is TRBJ2-5 and V is TRBV12-3 or TRBV12-4; a weak D match, TRBD1 (5 bases). The CDR3 is 13 residues long. Trimming took 3 bases from V and 5 from J, leaving 10 bases between them.

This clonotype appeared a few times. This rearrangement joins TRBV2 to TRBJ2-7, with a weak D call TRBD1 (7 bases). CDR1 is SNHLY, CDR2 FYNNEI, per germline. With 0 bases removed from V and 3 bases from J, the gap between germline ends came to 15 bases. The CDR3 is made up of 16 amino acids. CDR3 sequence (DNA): TGTGCCAGCAGTGAAGCGGTCAGGGGGGTTCACTACGAGCAGTACTTC. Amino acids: CASSEAVRGVHYEQYF.